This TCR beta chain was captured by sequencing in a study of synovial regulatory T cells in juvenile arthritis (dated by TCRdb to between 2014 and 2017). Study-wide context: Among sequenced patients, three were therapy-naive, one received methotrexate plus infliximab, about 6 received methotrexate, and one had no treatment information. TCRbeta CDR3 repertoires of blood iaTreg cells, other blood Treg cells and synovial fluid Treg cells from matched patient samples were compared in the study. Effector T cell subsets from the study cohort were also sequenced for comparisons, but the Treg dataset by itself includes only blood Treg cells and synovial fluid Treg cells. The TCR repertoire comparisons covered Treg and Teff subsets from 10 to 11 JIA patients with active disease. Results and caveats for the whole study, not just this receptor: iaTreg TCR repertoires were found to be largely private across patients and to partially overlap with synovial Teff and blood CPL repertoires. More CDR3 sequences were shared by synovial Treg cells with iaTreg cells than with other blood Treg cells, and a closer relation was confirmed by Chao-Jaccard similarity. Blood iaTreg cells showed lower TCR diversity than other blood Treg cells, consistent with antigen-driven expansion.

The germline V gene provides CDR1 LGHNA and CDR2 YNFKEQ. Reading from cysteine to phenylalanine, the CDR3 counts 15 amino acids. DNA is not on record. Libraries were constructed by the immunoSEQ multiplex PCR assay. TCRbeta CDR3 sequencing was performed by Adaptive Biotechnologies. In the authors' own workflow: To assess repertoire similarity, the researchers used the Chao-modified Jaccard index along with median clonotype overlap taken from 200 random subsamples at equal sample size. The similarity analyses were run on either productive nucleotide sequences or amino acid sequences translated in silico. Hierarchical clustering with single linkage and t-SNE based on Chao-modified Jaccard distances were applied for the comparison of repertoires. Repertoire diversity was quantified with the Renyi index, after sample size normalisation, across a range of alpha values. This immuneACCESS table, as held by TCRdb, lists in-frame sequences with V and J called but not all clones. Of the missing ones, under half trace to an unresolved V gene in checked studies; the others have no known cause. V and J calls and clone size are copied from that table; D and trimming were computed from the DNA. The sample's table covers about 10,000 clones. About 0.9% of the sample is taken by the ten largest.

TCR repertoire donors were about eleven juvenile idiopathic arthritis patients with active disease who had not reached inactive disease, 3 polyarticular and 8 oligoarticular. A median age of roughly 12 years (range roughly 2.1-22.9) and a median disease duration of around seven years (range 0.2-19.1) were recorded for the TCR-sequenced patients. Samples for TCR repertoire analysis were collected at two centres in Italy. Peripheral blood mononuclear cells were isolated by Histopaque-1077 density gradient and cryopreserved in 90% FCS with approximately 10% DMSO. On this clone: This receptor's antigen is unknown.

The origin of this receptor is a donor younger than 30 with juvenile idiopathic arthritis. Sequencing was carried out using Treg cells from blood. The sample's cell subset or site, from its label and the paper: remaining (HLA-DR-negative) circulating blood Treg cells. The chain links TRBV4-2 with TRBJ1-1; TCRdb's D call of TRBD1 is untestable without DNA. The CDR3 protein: CASSQDQPGSTEAFF.